These 24 T cell receptor beta chains originate from one sample sequenced in a study of T cell changes during pregnancy in multiple sclerosis. Only in-frame clones appear in the TCRdb table, and some are missing; sequencing was by immunoSEQ multiplex PCR. The table records about 73,000 clones, 75% to 90% of them present only once. The starting material was peripheral blood, obtained after pregnancy. The receptors were sampled from a female donor in good health, enrolled as a control in a pregnancy study.

The rearrangement links TRBV30 to TRBJ2-5, with TRBD1 matching over 10 bases. Germline CDR1 reads GTSNPN; CDR2 reads SVGIG (reference sequence). The CDR3 sequence is 15 residues long. V was clipped by 5 bases and J by 2 bases; unmatched bases: 8. CDR3 amino acids: CAWGGQGGNQETQYF. CDR3 nucleotide sequence: TGTGCCTGGGGAGGACAGGGGGGGAATCAAGAGACCCAGTACTTC.

This chain connects TRBV9 to TRBJ2-1; a weak D match, TRBD2 (5 bases). Trimming stripped 0 bases from V and 5 bases from J, with 12 bases between. The CDR3 extends over 15 amino acids. Germline loops: CDR1 SGDLS, CDR2 YYNGEE. The CDR3 loop is CASSVGGASHNEQFF. For the CDR3, the DNA is TGTGCCAGCAGCGTAGGGGGTGCTAGCCACAATGAGCAGTTCTTC.

This sequence joins TRBV15 and TRBJ2-6, with D perhaps TRBD2 (6 bases). The CDR3 totals 15 residues. V was trimmed by 1 base and J by 2 bases, leaving 6 bases between them. Germline loops: CDR1 LNHNV, CDR2 YYDKDF (reference sequence). The CDR3 here is CATSRGGAGANVLTF. The CDR3, as DNA: TGTGCCACCAGCAGAGGGGGGGCTGGGGCCAACGTCCTGACTTTC.

This chain links TRBV7-8 with TRBJ2-7; 7 bases fit TRBD2. The CDR3 consists of 14 residues. The V gene end was trimmed by 5 bases and the J gene end by 2 bases; junction bases not matched to a gene: 6. Germline CDR1 and CDR2: SGHVS and FQNEAQ. The CDR3 nucleotides are TGTGCCAGCAGCAGGGGAGGGAACGCCTACGAGCAGTACTTC. This translates into CASSRGGNAYEQYF. Drawing the rest from reference TRBV7-8 and TRBJ2-7, the complete variable domain is GAGVSQSPRYKVAKRGQDVALRCDPISGHVSLFWYQQALGQGPEFLTYFQNEAQLDKSGLPSDRFFAERPEGSVSTLKIQRTQQEDSAVYLCASSRGGNAYEQYFGPGTRLTVT.

The chain links TRBV7-2 to TRBJ2-1, with D perhaps TRBD1 (6 bases). The germline CDR1 and CDR2 sequences are SGHTA and FQGNSA. CDR3 length: 15 residues. Trimming cost V 5 bases and J 8 bases, with 19 bases left between them. CDR3 sequence: CASSPPGALLDEQFF. The CDR3 DNA reads TGTGCCAGCAGCCCCCCAGGGGCCCTTTTGGATGAGCAGTTCTTC.

The J gene is TRBJ1-4, the V gene TRBV30; TRBD1 matches at 7 bases. This CDR3 is built from 15 residues. Germline V gene data show CDR1 as GTSNPN and CDR2 as SVGIG (reference sequence). V dropped 5 bases and J dropped 7; count of bases not matched to a gene: 13. In nucleotides, the CDR3 is TGTGCCTGGGAAAGACAGGGAAGGTCGGGTGAAAAACTGTTTTTT. Translated, it gives CAWERQGRSGEKLFF.

This clone was picked up a small number of times. This rearrangement joins TRBV18 to TRBJ1-5; D remains ambiguous. Germline loops: CDR1 KGHSH, CDR2 LQKENI. This CDR3 has 17 amino acids. V shed 2 bases and J shed 4 bases, with 18 bases lying between them. The CDR3 sequence: CASSPSSPGLFNQPQHF. CDR3 nucleotide sequence: TGTGCCAGCTCACCATCAAGTCCAGGTCTTTTTAATCAGCCCCAGCATTTT.

V gene TRBV5-1 combines with J gene TRBJ2-5, with TRBD2 as a possible D gene (6 bases). Germline CDR1 SGHRS, CDR2 YFSETQ. CDR3 length: 16 residues. V was cut by 4 bases and J by 5 bases, with 21 bases left in between. The CDR3 DNA sequence: TGCGCCAGCAGCCTCGGGGGACTGGGGAAGGGTGAGACCCAGTACTTC. It specifies CASSLGGLGKGETQYF.

V and J are TRBV15 and TRBJ2-3; TRBD2 is a possible D gene (6 bases). V lost 6 bases and J lost 0, with 13 bases in between. The length of the CDR3 is 15 residues. Germline lookup yields CDR1 LNHNV and CDR2 YYDKDF (reference sequence). The CDR3 is CATSGEDGSTDTQYF. The DNA for the CDR3 is TGTGCCACCAGTGGGGAGGATGGGAGCACAGATACGCAGTATTTT. Filled out from reference TRBV15 and TRBJ2-3, the complete variable domain reads DAMVIQNPRYQVTQFGKPVTLSCSQTLNHNVMYWYQQKSSQAPKLLFHYYDKDFNNEADTPDNFQSRRPNTSFCFLDIRSPGLGDTAMYLCATSGEDGSTDTQYFGPGTRLTVL.

The chain uses TRBV12-5 and TRBJ1-5; 10 nucleotides agree with TRBD1. The V and J ends lost 0 bases and 0 bases, in that order; junction bases with no gene match: 17. The germline V gene has CDR1 LGHNT and CDR2 FRNRAP. The CDR3 has 22 amino acids. This CDR3 reads CASGLVLGGTGVSPYSNQPQHF. CDR3 coding DNA: TGTGCTAGTGGTTTGGTCTTAGGAGGGACAGGGGTCTCCCCGTATAGCAATCAGCCCCAGCATTTT. The full variable domain, with the rest looked up from reference TRBV12-5 and TRBJ1-5, is DARVTQTPRHKVTEMGQEVTMRCQPILGHNTVFWYRQTMMQGLELLAYFRNRAPLDDSGMPKDRFSAEMPDATLATLKIQPSEPRDSAVYFCASGLVLGGTGVSPYSNQPQHFGDGTRLSIL.

The chain links TRBV18 to TRBJ2-7, with TRBD2 matching 12 bases. CDR1 is KGHSH and CDR2 is LQKENI in the germline V gene. The ends lost 3 bases at V and 7 bases at J; junction bases unmatched: 4. CDR3 length: 14 amino acids. DNA for the CDR3: TGTGCCAGCTCACCCAGGACTAGCGGGGAGGAGCAGTACTTC. Amino acid sequence: CASSPRTSGEEQYF. Full variable domain (remainder filled in from reference TRBV18 and TRBJ2-7): NAGVMQNPRHLVRRRGQEARLRCSPMKGHSHVYWYRQLPEEGLKFMVYLQKENIIDESGMPKERFSAEFPKEGPSILRIQQVVRGDSAAYFCASSPRTSGEEQYFGPGTRLTVT.

The gene calls are TRBV11-2 and TRBJ1-1; D may be TRBD1 (6 bases). Germline V gene data show CDR1 as SGHAT and CDR2 as FQNNGV. The CDR3 covers 14 residues. V was trimmed by 1 base and J by 4 bases, leaving 10 bases between them. The DNA of the CDR3 is TGTGCCAGCAGCTTAGGACCCAGGGGCACTGAAGCTTTCTTT. Translated, it gives CASSLGPRGTEAFF.

The gene calls are TRBV4-3 and TRBJ2-1; 8 bases are a match to TRBD2. V lost 4 bases to trimming and J lost 8 bases; unmatched junction nucleotides: 16. This CDR3 contains 17 residues. Germline V gives CDR1 LGHNA, CDR2 YSLEER. The CDR3 loop reads CASSRQPGAGGGDEQFF. The CDR3 coding sequence is TGCGCCAGCAGCCGTCAGCCTGGGGCGGGGGGTGGCGATGAGCAGTTCTTC.

The chain employs TRBV14 and TRBJ2-7, with 8 bases identical to TRBD1. V was pared by 4 bases and J by 6 bases, with 2 bases of the junction left unmatched. This CDR3 is 12 amino acids long. CDR1 SGHDN and CDR2 FVKESK come from the germline V gene. CDR3 amino acids: CASSPTGVEQYF. In DNA, the CDR3 is TGTGCCAGCAGCCCGACAGGGGTCGAGCAGTACTTC.

The chain carries TRBV4-2 and TRBJ2-3; TRBD2 agrees at 10 bases. CDR3 length: 17 amino acids. With V trimmed by 0 bases and J by 0 bases, 3 bases remained unmatched. Germline CDR1 is LGHNA and CDR2 is YNFKEQ. The CDR3 DNA reads TGTGCCAGCAGCCAAGAGGGGACTAGCGTCAGCACAGATACGCAGTATTTT. It translates to CASSQEGTSVSTDTQYF.

The J gene is TRBJ1-3, the V gene TRBV7-8; D gene ambiguous. The germline gives CDR1 SGHVS, CDR2 FQNEAQ. Trimming shortened V by 3 bases and J by 3 bases, and 15 bases separated the two germline ends. The CDR3 spans 16 residues. Written as DNA, the CDR3 is TGTGCCAGCAGCTTTGTGTCCGGGTCCAGTGGAAACACCATATATTTT. It translates to CASSFVSGSSGNTIYF.

CDR3 bases: TGTGCCAGCAGCGATACGGGACAATTAGTCCCTTTAAACACTGAAGCTTTCTTT. It specifies CASSDTGQLVPLNTEAFF. The chain uses TRBV5-6 and TRBJ1-1, with a tentative D call TRBD1 (6 bases). Germline CDR1 and CDR2: SGHDT and YYEEEE. V dropped 4 bases and J dropped 2 bases, with 24 bases sitting between them. The CDR3 extends over 18 amino acids.

V usage is TRBV30 and J usage is TRBJ1-4, with a possible D match to TRBD1 (6 bases). The V and J ends lost 5 bases and 5 bases respectively, with 15 bases between them. Per germline, CDR1 GTSNPN and CDR2 SVGIG (reference sequence). The CDR3 is made up of 14 amino acids. CDR3 sequence reads: CAWDRGQLNEKLFF. The CDR3 nucleotides are TGTGCCTGGGACCGGGGACAACTAAATGAAAAACTGTTTTTT. Full variable domain (missing parts from reference TRBV30 and TRBJ1-4): SQTIHQWPATLVQPVGSPLSLECTVEGTSNPNLYWYRQAAGRGLQLLFYSVGIGQISSEVPQNLSASRPQDRQFILSSKKLLLSDSGFYLCAWDRGQLNEKLFFGSGTQLSVL.

The chain has TRBV7-6 and TRBJ2-1; TRBD2 agrees at 9 bases. Germline loops: CDR1 SGHVS, CDR2 FNYEAQ. V shed 6 bases and J 2 bases; nucleotides not matched to a gene: 5. The CDR3 sequence is 15 residues long. CDR3 residues: CASRPTSGPYNEQFF. The CDR3, as DNA: TGTGCCAGCAGACCGACTAGCGGACCCTACAATGAGCAGTTCTTC. Full variable domain (remainder filled in from reference TRBV7-6 and TRBJ2-1): GAGVSQSPRYKVTKRGQDVALRCDPISGHVSLYWYRQALGQGPEFLTYFNYEAQQDKSGLPNDRFSAERPEGSISTLTIQRTEQRDSAMYRCASRPTSGPYNEQFFGPGTRLTVL.

This sequence joins TRBV5-1 and TRBJ2-2; 16 bases match TRBD2. This CDR3 has 18 residues. Germline V gene data show CDR1 as SGHRS and CDR2 as YFSETQ. The ends lost 3 bases at V and 3 bases at J; junction bases unmatched: 5. Here the CDR3 reads CASSSGLAGGPDTGELFF. The DNA of the CDR3 is TGCGCCAGCAGCTCGGGACTAGCGGGGGGGCCGGACACCGGGGAGCTGTTTTTT. The full variable domain, in which reference TRBV5-1 and TRBJ2-2 provide the parts outside the CDR3, is KAGVTQTPRYLIKTRGQQVTLSCSPISGHRSVSWYQQTPGQGLQFLFEYFSETQRNKGNFPGRFSGRQFSNSRSEMNVSTLELGDSALYLCASSSGLAGGPDTGELFFGEGSRLTVL.

The genes are TRBV20-1 and TRBJ1-1, with D uncertain. The V end was cut by 3 bases, the J end by 2 bases, with 4 bases between. This CDR3 is 11 amino acids long. Germline V gene sequence: CDR1 DFQATT, CDR2 SNEGSKA (reference sequence). CDR3 coding DNA: TGCAGTGCTAGTACAAACACTGAAGCTTTCTTT. Translation gives CSASTNTEAFF.

V usage is TRBV18 and J usage is TRBJ2-1; D is perhaps TRBD2 (6 bases). This CDR3 spans 17 amino acids. Trimming removed 3 bases at V and 3 bases at J, with 18 bases between. CDR1 is KGHSH and CDR2 is LQKENI in the germline V gene. This CDR3 reads CASSPAIAVGLYNEQFF. The CDR3 region has the DNA TGTGCCAGCTCACCGGCCATAGCGGTAGGTCTCTACAATGAGCAGTTCTTC.

CDR3 sequence reads: CASSPLDRGEQYF. The CDR3 nucleotides read TGTGCCAGCTCACCACTGGACAGGGGCGAGCAGTACTTC. This chain joins TRBV18 and TRBJ2-7; 9 nucleotides align to TRBD1. CDR1 is KGHSH, CDR2 LQKENI, per germline. This CDR3 is 13 amino acids long. J lost 6 bases, V lost 1 base, and 1 base had no gene match.

V and J are TRBV18 and TRBJ1-1, with D possibly TRBD1 on 5 matching bases. Germline V CDR1 and CDR2: KGHSH, LQKENI. The CDR3 sequence is 18 residues long. V was clipped by 2 bases and J by 2 bases, with 21 bases between them. CDR3 coding DNA: TGTGCCAGCTCACCATCGCCCGGGGTTGGAGGGGTTAACACTGAAGCTTTCTTT. Its translation: CASSPSPGVGGVNTEAFF.